Each of the 15 T cell receptor beta chains below was sequenced from the same sample in a study of blood T cell repertoires in COVID-19. TCRdb's copy holds only in-frame clones and misses some; the assay was immunoSEQ multiplex PCR. This table holds hundreds of thousands of clones, roughly 85% found once. The source material was peripheral blood. These receptors originate from a woman in her twenties or thirties with active or convalescent COVID-19.

This clone was counted only a few times. The chain links TRBV30 to TRBJ1-4, with D unclear. V lost 3 bases, J lost 8 bases, and 19 bases lay in between. The germline V gene has CDR1 GTSNPN and CDR2 SVGIG (reference sequence). The CDR3 totals 15 residues. The chain's CDR3 is CAWSGEALFPEKLFF. Written as DNA, the CDR3 is TGTGCCTGGAGCGGGGAGGCCCTGTTTCCAGAAAAACTGTTTTTT. Together with reference TRBV30 and TRBJ1-4, the CDR3 gives the full variable domain: SQTIHQWPATLVQPVGSPLSLECTVEGTSNPNLYWYRQAAGRGLQLLFYSVGIGQISSEVPQNLSASRPQDRQFILSSKKLLLSDSGFYLCAWSGEALFPEKLFFGSGTQLSVL.

The CDR3 nucleotides are TGTGCCAGCAGCTTAACGGTAGGAGGTAGCCCCTACGAGCAGTACTTC. Translating it yields CASSLTVGGSPYEQYF. The rearrangement links TRBV7-8 to TRBJ2-7; weak D call: TRBD2 (5 bases). The germline CDR1 and CDR2 sequences are SGHVS and FQNEAQ. Trimming removed 2 bases from V and 2 bases from J, with 16 bases in between. The CDR3 extends over 16 amino acids. Full variable domain (remainder filled in from reference TRBV7-8 and TRBJ2-7): GAGVSQSPRYKVAKRGQDVALRCDPISGHVSLFWYQQALGQGPEFLTYFQNEAQLDKSGLPSDRFFAERPEGSVSTLKIQRTQQEDSAVYLCASSLTVGGSPYEQYFGPGTRLTVT.

The CDR3 nucleotides are TGCGCCAGCAGCAAGGGACAGCAGAACTATGGCTACACCTTC. It is translated as CASSKGQQNYGYTF. The chain uses TRBV5-1 and TRBJ1-2; the match to TRBD1 covers 7 bases. Losses at the gene ends were 4 bases for V and 2 bases for J; bases not matched to a gene: 5. This CDR3 comprises 14 residues. CDR1 SGHRS and CDR2 YFSETQ come from the germline V gene.

V and J are TRBV10-2 and TRBJ1-4; D is undetermined. CDR1 is WSHSY and CDR2 is SAAADI in the germline V gene. The CDR3 spans 13 residues. Between the trimmed V and J ends, which lost 2 bases and 3 bases, there was a span of 4 bases. The CDR3 DNA follows: TGCGCCAGCAGTGAGCCAGCTAATGAAAAACTGTTTTTT. This encodes CASSEPANEKLFF.

The genes are TRBV11-2 and TRBJ2-1; possibly TRBD1 for D (6 bases). The germline V and J ends were trimmed by 1 base and 10 bases, with 11 bases remaining between them. CDR1 and CDR2 (germline): SGHAT, FQNNGV. The CDR3 spans 13 residues. CDR3 coding DNA: TGTGCCAGCAGCTTAGGGGGAACAGGGGAGCAGTTCTTC. Protein sequence: CASSLGGTGEQFF. Using reference TRBV11-2 and TRBJ2-1 for the parts outside the CDR3, the full variable domain is EAGVAQSPRYKIIEKRQSVAFWCNPISGHATLYWYQQILGQGPKLLIQFQNNGVVDDSQLPKDRFSAERLKGVDSTLKIQPAKLEDSAVYLCASSLGGTGEQFFGPGTRLTVL.

The J gene is TRBJ1-1, the V gene TRBV30, with D uncertain. The CDR3 covers 14 residues. CDR1 and CDR2 (germline): GTSNPN, SVGIG (reference sequence). The V gene lost 4 bases and the J gene lost 2 bases, with 14 bases spanning the gap. In DNA form, the CDR3 reads TGTGCCTGGAAACAGCTTATGAGAAACACTGAAGCTTTCTTT. Translated, it gives CAWKQLMRNTEAFF.

This chain uses TRBV12-5 with TRBJ1-2; D possibly corresponds to TRBD1 (6 bases). Trimming stripped 1 base from V and 2 bases from J, with 11 bases between. Germline assignment: CDR1 LGHNT and CDR2 FRNRAP. The CDR3 is 15 amino acids. The CDR3 bases are TGTGCTAGTGGTTTGGGCCGACAGGCCAACTATGGCTACACCTTC. It encodes CASGLGRQANYGYTF.

The gene calls are TRBV5-6 and TRBJ2-2; tentative D call: TRBD1 (6 bases). Per germline, CDR1 SGHDT and CDR2 YYEEEE. The CDR3 spans 15 residues. V lost 9 bases to trimming and J lost 7 bases, with 22 bases between them. The CDR3 sequence is CATGLGTEGVGELFF. The CDR3 DNA sequence: TGTGCCACTGGCCTGGGGACCGAGGGGGTCGGGGAGCTGTTTTTT. Looking up the rest from reference TRBV5-6 and TRBJ2-2 gives the full variable domain: DAGVTQSPTHLIKTRGQQVTLRCSPKSGHDTVSWYQQALGQGPQFIFQYYEEEERQRGNFPDRFSGHQFPNYSSELNVNALLLGDSALYLCATGLGTEGVGELFFGEGSRLTVL.

The table lists this clone with a few counts. This chain's CDR3 is CASTLGQVNSPLHF. DNA for the CDR3: TGTGCCAGCACACTGGGACAGGTTAATTCACCCCTCCACTTT. J is TRBJ1-6 and V is TRBV5-4; 8 nucleotides line up with TRBD1. The J segment lost 6 bases and the V segment lost 6 bases, leaving 5 bases of the junction unmatched. The CDR3 consists of 14 residues. Germline loops: CDR1 SGHNT, CDR2 YYREEE (reference sequence).

The chain joins TRBV18 to TRBJ2-5; D may be TRBD2 (6 bases). Germline V gives CDR1 KGHSH, CDR2 LQKENI. This CDR3 region has 15 residues. The V and J ends lost 5 bases and 2 bases respectively, with 15 bases between them. The CDR3 reads CASSARQGGQETQYF. DNA of the CDR3: TGTGCCAGCTCAGCCCGCCAGGGAGGTCAAGAGACCCAGTACTTC.

This clone was counted once. The chain uses TRBV18 and TRBJ2-7; tentative D call: TRBD1 (6 bases). This CDR3 is 15 amino acids long. Trimming removed 8 bases from V and 3 bases from J, with 20 bases in between. Germline lookup yields CDR1 KGHSH and CDR2 LQKENI. The CDR3 sequence is CASASGQSPNYEQYF. DNA for the CDR3: TGTGCCAGCGCCTCCGGACAGTCCCCCAACTACGAGCAGTACTTC.

The J gene is TRBJ1-2, the V gene TRBV6-5; 8 bases agree with TRBD1. This CDR3 has 15 residues. The germline CDR1 and CDR2 sequences are MNHEY and SVGAGI. The J segment lost 5 bases and the V segment lost 5 bases, leaving 10 bases of the junction unmatched. This CDR3 is CASSRDGQGLYGYTF. The DNA of the CDR3 is TGTGCCAGCAGTCGCGACGGACAGGGTCTTTATGGCTACACCTTC.

This clone has just a few counts. V is TRBV6-5 and J is TRBJ1-4; the D is unclear. This CDR3 comprises 15 residues. Germline loops: CDR1 MNHEY, CDR2 SVGAGI. Trimming shortened V by 7 bases and J by 0 bases, and 12 bases separated the two germline ends. CDR3 nucleotides: TGTGCCAGCAAAAAACGGGGTACAACTAATGAAAAACTGTTTTTT. Protein product: CASKKRGTTNEKLFF.

The chain combines TRBV6-4 with TRBJ2-1; 7 bases are a match to TRBD2. The V gene's germline CDR1 is MRHNA and CDR2 SNTAGT. This CDR3 comprises 15 residues. V dropped 6 bases and J dropped 9; count of bases not matched to a gene: 14. The CDR3 sequence: CASSEAQGGFGEQFF. The CDR3 DNA reads TGTGCCAGCAGCGAAGCTCAGGGAGGGTTTGGTGAGCAGTTCTTC.

The chain is built from TRBV3-1 (or the pseudogene TRBV3-2) and TRBJ2-7, with D hard to call. This CDR3 has 14 amino acids. V shed 1 base and J shed 0 bases, with 7 bases lying between them. Germline values: CDR1 LGHDT, CDR2 YNNKEL (reference sequence). The CDR3 spells CASSQVQVSYEQYF. The CDR3 DNA sequence: TGTGCCAGCAGCCAAGTCCAGGTCTCCTACGAGCAGTACTTC.